This T cell receptor (beta chain) came from a study of blood T cell repertoires in COVID-19. J lost 3 bases, V lost 3 bases, and 5 bases had no gene match. This CDR3 region has 15 residues. CDR1 is KGHSH, CDR2 LQKENI, per germline. Produced via immunoSEQ multiplex PCR; TCRdb's table is partial and in-frame only. The table records around 100,000 clones, roughly 84% of them present only once. As concerns this clone: Other DNA sequences in this sample translate to the same CDR3.

The chain uses TRBV18 and TRBJ1-2; 9 bases match TRBD1. Sequencing input: peripheral blood. This TCR was recovered from a man in his 70s with active or convalescent COVID-19. In DNA, the CDR3 is TGTGCCAGCTCACCCGCTAGGACAGGGGACTATGGCTACACCTTC. Translation gives CASSPARTGDYGYTF. The full variable domain, in which reference TRBV18 and TRBJ1-2 provide the parts outside the CDR3, is NAGVMQNPRHLVRRRGQEARLRCSPMKGHSHVYWYRQLPEEGLKFMVYLQKENIIDESGMPKERFSAEFPKEGPSILRIQQVVRGDSAAYFCASSPARTGDYGYTFGSGTRLTVV.